The TCR beta chain described here comes from a study of human T cells and chemical hapten exposure. This sample's time point: patch test 1, 2 weeks after DPC sensitization. Treatment given: therapeutic diphenylcyclopropenone sensitization with weekly scalp DPC. TCRdb analysed the RACE reads with MiXCR anew, one entry per CDR3 protein. The data show around 120,000 distinct CDR3 sequences, approximately 14% seen once. The CDR3 sequence is 12 residues long. CDR1 and CDR2 (germline): SQVTM, ANQGSEA. Trimming removed 5 bases at V and 4 bases at J, with 10 bases between. This clonotype was detected ten times or more.

V usage is TRBV29-1 and J usage is TRBJ2-3; D ambiguous. This clonotype was sampled from a man younger than 35 with alopecia areata. Some clones in this sample may be carry-over from other donors' samples. The sequencing here drew on whole blood, taken in connection with sensitization to the hapten diphenylcyclopropenone (DPC). CDR3 sequence (DNA): TGCAGCGTTTCAAGTCGCGCAGATACGCAGTATTTT. Translated, it gives CSVSSRADTQYF.